Below, 5 T cell receptor beta chains from the same sample are listed, as sequenced in a study of cytomegalovirus exposure and HLA in healthy donors. The PCR ran on 60 Vbeta and 13 Jbeta primers. The protocol was immunoSEQ multiplex PCR, while the TCRdb copy is restricted to in-frame clones and leaves out a portion. This table has approximately 100,000 clones, approximately 71% appearing once. The sequencing sample was made of PBMCs. Receptors were obtained from a woman in her sixties or seventies in good health and CMV-seropositive.

V and J are TRBV5-6 and TRBJ2-2; 8 positions agree with TRBD1. CDR1 and CDR2 (germline): SGHDT, YYEEEE. The CDR3 extends over 13 amino acids. V was clipped by 5 bases and J by 5 bases; unmatched bases: 2. Written as DNA, the CDR3 is TGTGCCAGCAGGGACAGGGAGACCGGGGAGCTGTTTTTT. Amino acid sequence: CASRDRETGELFF.

CDR3 sequence reads: CASSLGGRYNEQFF. Here the CDR3 DNA reads TGCGCCAGCAGCCTGGGAGGGCGGTACAATGAGCAGTTCTTC. V is TRBV4-3 and J is TRBJ2-1; 7 bases are shared with TRBD2. V lost 4 bases and J lost 4; bases outside the gene matches: 4. CDR1 LGHNA and CDR2 YSLEER come from the germline V gene. The CDR3 has 14 amino acids.

The chain has TRBV4-1 and TRBJ2-4, with 13 bases identical to TRBD2. This CDR3 has 19 amino acids. V dropped 4 bases and J dropped 1; count of bases not matched to a gene: 10. In germline, CDR1 is MGHRA, CDR2 YSYEKL. The DNA for the CDR3 is TGCGCCAGCAGCCCCGGACTAGCGGGGGTCTCGCGGGCCAAAAACATTCAGTACTTC. It is translated as CASSPGLAGVSRAKNIQYF.

This chain connects TRBV7-9 to TRBJ2-7; D is uncertain. From germline, CDR1 is SEHNR and CDR2 FQNEAQ (reference sequence). Trimming took 0 bases from V and 6 from J, leaving 15 bases between them. This CDR3 has 15 residues. The DNA for the CDR3 is TGTGCCAGCAGCTTAGCGTTCATTGCGGTTGGCGAGCAGTACTTC. Residues: CASSLAFIAVGEQYF.

This clone was seen only once. The chain carries TRBV19 and TRBJ2-7; possible D gene TRBD1, 6 bases. The CDR3 runs to 15 residues. Per the germline V gene, CDR1 is LNHDA and CDR2 is SQIVND (reference sequence). The V and J ends lost 5 bases and 6 bases respectively, with 20 bases between them. The CDR3 loop is CASSETGLYSAEQYF. The CDR3 DNA reads as TGTGCCAGTAGTGAGACAGGCCTGTATTCCGCCGAGCAGTACTTC.